The 19 T cell receptor beta chains listed next were all sequenced from one sample in a study of cytomegalovirus exposure and HLA in healthy donors. A multiplex PCR was run with 60 Vbeta primers and 13 Jbeta primers. Assay: immunoSEQ multiplex PCR; the TCRdb copy retains only in-frame clones and omits some. The sample shows nearly 200,000 clones, around 83% of them seen only once. Sequences were obtained from PBMCs. These receptors came from a woman aged 45-65 years in good health and CMV-seropositive.

J is TRBJ2-1 and V is TRBV2, with D possibly being TRBD1 (5 bases). There are 13 residues in the CDR3. The V gene lost 1 base and the J gene lost 11 bases, with 12 bases spanning the gap. CDR1 SNHLY and CDR2 FYNNEI come from the germline V gene. The chain's CDR3 is CASSEGGVGKQFF. Written as DNA, the CDR3 is TGTGCCAGCAGTGAAGGGGGCGTGGGGAAGCAGTTCTTC.

J is TRBJ2-5 and V is TRBV7-8; 7 nucleotides match TRBD2. CDR3 length: 17 amino acids. V lost 1 base to trimming and J lost 2 bases; unmatched junction nucleotides: 10. The germline V gene encodes CDR1 SGHVS and CDR2 FQNEAQ. CDR3 sequence (DNA): TGTGCCAGCAGCTTAGGGGGGGGTAGGGTTCAACAAGAGACCCAGTACTTC. Its protein product is CASSLGGGRVQQETQYF.

This clone has only one observation. This chain uses TRBV15 with TRBJ2-1; the match to TRBD2 covers 10 bases. J was trimmed by 7 bases and V by 0 bases; bases with no gene match: 9. Germline loops: CDR1 LNHNV, CDR2 YYDKDF (reference sequence). The CDR3 is 17 residues long. The CDR3 protein is CATSRDLAGAPGNEQFF. The DNA of the CDR3 is TGTGCCACCAGCAGAGATCTAGCGGGGGCCCCGGGTAATGAGCAGTTCTTC.

The chain has TRBV29-1 and TRBJ2-7; TRBD1 might be the D (6 bases). Germline V gives CDR1 SQVTM, CDR2 ANQGSEA. CDR3 length: 13 amino acids. The germline V and J ends were trimmed by 7 bases and 2 bases, with 15 bases remaining between them. This CDR3 reads CSGTTGSTYEQYF. CDR3 in DNA: TGCAGCGGAACGACAGGCTCGACCTACGAGCAGTACTTC.

The V gene is TRBV28, the J gene TRBJ1-4; no reliable D call. V was cut by 3 bases and J by 4 bases, with 9 bases left in between. The CDR3 is 14 residues long. Germline loops: CDR1 MDHEN, CDR2 SYDVKM. The CDR3 here is CASSFSGVNEKLFF. DNA of the CDR3: TGTGCCAGCAGTTTTAGTGGAGTTAATGAAAAACTGTTTTTT.

The rearrangement joins TRBV6-5 to TRBJ2-7; TRBD2 matches 9 bases. Germline-derived CDR1 and CDR2 are MNHEY and SVGAGI. The CDR3 has 13 amino acids. V was clipped by 11 bases and J by 0 bases; unmatched bases: 5. In nucleotides, the CDR3 is TGTGCCGTAACGACTAGCGGCTCCTACGAGCAGTACTTC. Protein: CAVTTSGSYEQYF.

The chain has TRBV19 and TRBJ2-7; 7 bases are shared with TRBD2. J was trimmed by 2 bases and V by 8 bases; bases with no gene match: 6. This CDR3 spans 13 amino acids. The germline CDR1 and CDR2 sequences are LNHDA and SQIVND (reference sequence). CDR3 bases: TGTGCCAGTGGCCCCGGGGGGACCTACGAGCAGTACTTC. Protein: CASGPGGTYEQYF.

The rearrangement joins TRBV18 to TRBJ2-3; D ambiguous. Trimming took off 0 bases at V and 6 bases at J, with 13 bases between the two ends. The germline CDR1 and CDR2 sequences are KGHSH and LQKENI. The CDR3 extends over 15 amino acids. CDR3 region: CASSPPFGEFDTQYF. CDR3 DNA: TGTGCCAGCTCACCACCGTTCGGAGAGTTTGATACGCAGTATTTT.

This clone was detected only once. The chain is built from TRBV30 and TRBJ1-6; 7 bases agree with TRBD1. The CDR3 loop spans 14 amino acids. V lost 3 bases, J lost 3 bases, and 2 bases stayed unmatched. Germline V gives CDR1 GTSNPN, CDR2 SVGIG (reference sequence). CDR3 in amino acids: CAWRGQNYNSPLHF. The CDR3 DNA follows: TGTGCCTGGAGGGGACAGAACTATAATTCACCCCTCCACTTT.

V usage is TRBV4-3 and J usage is TRBJ2-2, with 8 bases fitting TRBD1. V lost 5 bases, J lost 4 bases, and 6 bases stayed unmatched. This CDR3 contains 15 residues. Germline lookup yields CDR1 LGHNA and CDR2 YSLEER. CDR3 nucleotides: TGCGCCAGCAGCGACGGACAGGGAATCACCGGGGAGCTGTTTTTT. The encoded protein is CASSDGQGITGELFF.

The chain uses TRBV5-4 and TRBJ2-5; 11 nucleotides agree with TRBD2. This CDR3 is built from 15 residues. Germline CDR1 is SGHNT and CDR2 is YYREEE (reference sequence). Trimming cost V 1 base and J 2 bases; bases outside gene matches: 1. CDR3 sequence: CASSLPSGGQETQYF. The CDR3 DNA is TGTGCCAGCAGCTTGCCTAGCGGGGGGCAAGAGACCCAGTACTTC.

The chain links TRBV2 to TRBJ2-7; TRBD2 agrees at 8 bases. CDR1 is SNHLY and CDR2 is FYNNEI in the germline V gene. V lost 6 bases, J lost 3 bases, and 10 bases stayed unmatched. The length of the CDR3 is 15 residues. CDR3 amino acids: CASRTASGRGYEQYF. In DNA form, the CDR3 reads TGTGCCAGCAGAACCGCTAGCGGGCGAGGCTACGAGCAGTACTTC.

This rearrangement joins TRBV4-2 to TRBJ2-1, with a weak D call TRBD1 (7 bases). Trimming pared 4 bases from V and 0 bases from J, leaving 16 bases between. The CDR3 consists of 17 residues. Germline CDR1 and CDR2: LGHNA and YNFKEQ. The CDR3 reads CASSRGTAGGSYNEQFF. DNA for the CDR3: TGTGCCAGCAGCCGCGGGACAGCGGGCGGCTCCTACAATGAGCAGTTCTTC.

This clone was seen once. The CDR3 DNA is TGTGCCAGCTCACCAAACCCCTTTCGGGACAGGGGAGAAAAACTGTTTTTT. It yields the protein CASSPNPFRDRGEKLFF. The V gene is TRBV18, the J gene TRBJ1-4; 10 positions match TRBD1. Germline trimming cut 2 bases from V and 8 bases from J; bases unmatched to any gene: 11. CDR3 size: 17 residues. Germline assignment: CDR1 KGHSH and CDR2 LQKENI.

The genes are TRBV7-2 and TRBJ2-3; D perhaps matches TRBD1 (6 bases). CDR1 is SGHTA, CDR2 FQGNSA, per germline. V lost 4 bases and J lost 4, with 15 bases in between. This CDR3 has 15 amino acids. CDR3 region: CASSSLRGFPDTQYF. CDR3 in DNA: TGTGCCAGCAGCTCCCTCAGGGGTTTCCCAGATACGCAGTATTTT.

A note on this clone: At one boundary the junction diverges from the germline segment, which might be a read error. The chain carries TRBV4-1 and TRBJ1-4; D is uncertain. Germline V CDR1 and CDR2: MGHRA, YSYEKL. This CDR3 contains 13 residues. CDR3 bases: TGCGCCAGCAGCCAAATGGCGGAGGAAAGACTGTTTTTT. This encodes CASSQMAEERLFF.

Only one count was recorded for this clone. The chain has TRBV6-1 and TRBJ1-5; D gene unclear. V lost 0 bases, J lost 6 bases, and 15 bases lay in between. The germline gives CDR1 MNHNS, CDR2 SASEGT. The CDR3 sequence is 16 residues long. CDR3 protein: CASSEARAGGRQPQHF. CDR3 nucleotides: TGTGCCAGCAGTGAAGCGAGGGCAGGTGGTCGTCAGCCCCAGCATTTT.

The chain is built from TRBV19 and TRBJ1-1; D gene ambiguous. Germline CDR1 is LNHDA and CDR2 is SQIVND (reference sequence). The length of the CDR3 is 13 residues. The V end lost 11 bases, the J end lost 7 bases, and 20 bases lay between the germline ends. CDR3 bases: TGTGCCGTGATGCCCCCCACGGCAGGTGAAGCTTTCTTT. Encoded protein: CAVMPPTAGEAFF.

This clone appeared a few times. V is TRBV30 and J is TRBJ2-7; TRBD1 agrees at 9 bases. CDR1 is GTSNPN and CDR2 is SVGIG in the germline V gene (reference sequence). Germline trimming cut 8 bases from V and 0 bases from J; bases unmatched to any gene: 2. The CDR3 length is 12 residues. CDR3 region: CARGQGSYEQYF. CDR3 coding DNA: TGTGCCAGGGGACAGGGCTCCTACGAGCAGTACTTC.